This is a list of T cell receptor beta chains from one sample in a study of graft-versus-host responses after intestinal transplantation. The method was immunoSEQ multiplex PCR; TCRdb's version includes in-frame clones alone and lacks a portion of them. The table shows over 35,000 clones, with under 95% occurring only once. The sequences come from PBMCs, collected around 320 days after intestinal transplant. The receptors shown here come from a human patient who received an intestinal transplant, so some T cells may come from the graft donor. Each CDR3 is given with its conserved first and last residue. The D gene is left open where the match is weak. For some rows the clone size is stated as once, few or many, or as a class when expanded; others skip it.

V	size	D	J	DNA	CDR3
TRBV6-1	.	.	TRBJ2-7	TGTGCCAGCAGTGCACGTTTAGGGGGGCCCCCTCTCTACGAGCAGTACTTC	CASSARLGGPPLYEQYF
TRBV6-1	.	.	TRBJ2-3	TGTGCCAGCAGATGGGACTCCACAGATACGCAGTATTTT	CASRWDSTDTQYF
TRBV6-5	.	TRBD1	TRBJ2-5	TGTGCCAGCAGTTACACCACAGGGGGGAGGGAGACCCAGTACTTC	CASSYTTGGRETQYF
TRBV5-1	.	.	TRBJ1-1	TGCGCCAGCAGCGAGGAAGGAAGGACTGAAGCTTTCTTT	CASSEEGRTEAFF
TRBV19	.	.	TRBJ2-5	TGTGCCAGTAGTGACCAAGCCCAGGGTAAACGGCGGGAGACCCAGTACTTC	CASSDQAQGKRRETQYF
TRBV5-4	.	TRBD1	TRBJ1-6	TGTGCCAGCAGCGGCCCGGGACAGGGAGGCCTATATAATTCACCCCTCCACTTT	CASSGPGQGGLYNSPLHF
TRBV5-4	.	TRBD1	TRBJ1-2	TGTGCCAGCAGCTTCCAGGGGGCGGACTATGGCTACACCTTC	CASSFQGADYGYTF
TRBV5-1	.	.	TRBJ2-3	TGCGCCAGCAGCTTCTCCAGGGACGTCACCGAGGGGCAGTATTTT	CASSFSRDVTEGQYF
TRBV28	.	.	TRBJ2-3	TGTGCCAGCAGTTTAATTCCCGGATCTGGCACAGATACGCAGTATTTT	CASSLIPGSGTDTQYF
TRBV28	.	.	TRBJ2-7	TGTGCCAGCAGTTTACCAGTCACTTCCTACGAGCAGTACTTC	CASSLPVTSYEQYF
TRBV29-1	.	.	TRBJ2-5	TGCAGCGTTGAAGATAGGCACCAAGAGACCCAGTACTTC	CSVEDRHQETQYF
TRBV7-6	.	TRBD2	TRBJ2-3	TGTGCCAGCAGCTGGACTAGCGGGAGCACAGATACGCAGTATTTT	CASSWTSGSTDTQYF
TRBV5-1	.	.	TRBJ1-2	TGCGCCAGCAGCTTGGGGGCTAACTATGGCTACACCTTC	CASSLGANYGYTF
TRBV15	.	TRBD1	TRBJ2-7	TGTGCCACCAGCAGCGACAGGGTTGCTCAGAGCTACGAGCAGTACTTC	CATSSDRVAQSYEQYF
TRBV5-1	few	.	TRBJ2-7	TGCGCCAGCAGCTTGAGAGGCCCAATTACCTACGAGCAGTACTTC	CASSLRGPITYEQYF
TRBV18	.	TRBD2	TRBJ2-3	TGTGCCAGCTCACAGGCGGGGGGTAGCACAGATACGCAGTATTTT	CASSQAGGSTDTQYF
TRBV6-4	.	TRBD1	TRBJ2-5	TGTGCCCGACCTTTGGACAGGGGCTACCAAGAGACCCAGTACTTC	CARPLDRGYQETQYF
TRBV9	.	TRBD2	TRBJ2-1	TGTGCCAGCAGCGAGGGGAGGGCCTACAATGAGCAGTTCTTC	CASSEGRAYNEQFF
TRBV28	.	TRBD1	TRBJ2-1	TGTGCCAGCAGTTTATGGTCCCTTGGCGGGGACAGGGGAGGCAATGAGCAGTTCTTC	CASSLWSLGGDRGGNEQFF
TRBV21-1	.	.	TRBJ2-7	TGTGCCAGCAGCCCGGGACAGGGGATTGACTACGAGCAGTACTTC	CASSPGQGIDYEQYF
TRBV28	.	TRBD1	TRBJ2-5	TGCGCCAGCAGTTCCCGGACGGACAGGGGGAAAGAGACCCAGTACTTC	CASSSRTDRGKETQYF
TRBV2	.	.	TRBJ1-1	TGTGCCAGCAGTGAATATTCAGCGAACACTGAAGCTTTCTTT	CASSEYSANTEAFF
TRBV29-1	.	.	TRBJ1-5	TGCAGCGTTGTAAGTGGCAATCAGCCCCAGCATTTT	CSVVSGNQPQHF
TRBV5-1	.	TRBD2	TRBJ2-3	TGCGCCAGCAGCTTGGGGACTAGCGGGAGCACAGATACGCAGTATTTT	CASSLGTSGSTDTQYF
TRBV29-1	.	.	TRBJ1-1	TGCAGCGTTGTGGTGAACACTGAAGCTTTCTTT	CSVVVNTEAFF
TRBV2	.	TRBD2	TRBJ2-3	TGTGCCAGCATCCTCGGACTAGCGGGGGGGCAGAACACAGATACGCAGTATTTT	CASILGLAGGQNTDTQYF
TRBV7-3	.	.	TRBJ2-2	TGTGCCAGCACCCTATCAGCGAACACCGGGGAGCTGTTTTTT	CASTLSANTGELFF
TRBV2	.	.	TRBJ2-5	TGTGCCACCTCAGTCAAGCAGACCCAGTACTTC	CATSVKQTQYF
TRBV2	.	TRBD2	TRBJ2-7	TGTGCCAGCAGTGATCAGCGGGGGGGCTCCTACGAGCAGTACTTC	CASSDQRGGSYEQYF
TRBV9	.	TRBD1	TRBJ2-5	TGTGCCAGCAGCGTAGAGGTAGGGGGCAAGGAGACCCAGTACTTC	CASSVEVGGKETQYF
TRBV29-1	.	.	TRBJ1-2	TGCAGCGTTGTCGTGGCAGGGGCTAACTATGGCTACACCTTC	CSVVVAGANYGYTF
TRBV9	once	.	TRBJ1-3	TGTGCCAGCAGCGTAGCGCAAGGAAACACCATATATTTT	CASSVAQGNTIYF
TRBV18	.	.	TRBJ1-4	TGTGCCAGCTCACCTAGCGTTGCAGGGGTATTGCCATCGCTGTTTTTT	CASSPSVAGVLPSLFF
TRBV5-1	.	.	TRBJ1-6	TGCGCCAGCAGCTTTAAACAGGGCGCAAACTCCTATAATTCACCCCTCCACTTT	CASSFKQGANSYNSPLHF
TRBV28	.	TRBD1	TRBJ2-7	TGTGCCAGCAGTTTAAGGGTAGTGACAGGGCACGAGCAGTACTTC	CASSLRVVTGHEQYF
TRBV11-2	.	.	TRBJ1-4	TGTGCCAGCAGCTGGGGGGTTAGCGGTGAAAAACTGTTTTTT	CASSWGVSGEKLFF
TRBV5-1	.	TRBD2	TRBJ2-5	TGCGCCAGCAGCGGGCCGGGACTAGCGGGGGAAGAGACCCAGTACTTC	CASSGPGLAGEETQYF
TRBV5-1	.	TRBD1	TRBJ2-7	TGCGCCAGCAGCCCGACAGGGCCCCCCTACGAGCAGTACTTC	CASSPTGPPYEQYF
TRBV10-3	.	TRBD2	TRBJ2-7	TGTGCCATCAGCCCGGGACTAGGGGTCTACGAGCAGTACTTC	CAISPGLGVYEQYF
TRBV6-5	.	.	TRBJ2-7	TGTGCCAGCAGTTACCGAGACGGGACCTACGAGCAGTACTTC	CASSYRDGTYEQYF
TRBV6-1	.	.	TRBJ2-3	TGTGCCAGCAGTGCTTTATCAGGGAGCACAGATACGCAGTATTTT	CASSALSGSTDTQYF
TRBV6-5	.	TRBD1	TRBJ1-2	TGTGCCAGCAGTTCAGGGACAGGCCTCCTCACCTTC	CASSSGTGLLTF
TRBV28	once	.	TRBJ1-5	TGTGCCAGCAGTTTTCGAGGGATGGGTCAGCCCCAGCATTTT	CASSFRGMGQPQHF
TRBV5-1	.	TRBD2	TRBJ2-1	TGCGCCAGCAGCCTTCGACTAGCGGGAGCGGGGAGCTCCTTGAATGAGCAGTTCTTC	CASSLRLAGAGSSLNEQFF
TRBV4-1	.	TRBD2	TRBJ2-3	TGCGCCAGCAGCCAACCGAGACTAGCGGGGGGGCCGTCAGATACGCAGTATTTT	CASSQPRLAGGPSDTQYF
TRBV15	.	.	TRBJ1-1	TGTGCCACCAGCAGAGATCTGGGAAGCACTGAAGCTTTCTTT	CATSRDLGSTEAFF
TRBV4-1	.	.	TRBJ1-2	TGCGCCAGCAGCCACCAGCGGGGTCAGGGTGGCGGCTATGGCTACACCTTC	CASSHQRGQGGGYGYTF
TRBV6-5	once	.	TRBJ1-6	TGTGCCAGCAGTCCACCTAATTCACCCCTCCACTTT	CASSPPNSPLHF
TRBV6-4	.	.	TRBJ2-3	TGTGCCAGCAGTGATAGGGGACCGGGAGATACGCAGTATTTT	CASSDRGPGDTQYF
TRBV28	.	TRBD1	TRBJ2-7	TGTGCCAGCAGGATCAGGGGGCCCTACGAGCAGTACTTC	CASRIRGPYEQYF
TRBV10-3	.	TRBD1	TRBJ1-2	TGTGCCATCAGTGACCCCGGGACAGCGAACTATGGCTACACCTTC	CAISDPGTANYGYTF
TRBV28	.	.	TRBJ2-3	TGTGCCAGCAGTTTCCGGGCGGGATCTAGCACAGATACGCAGTATTTT	CASSFRAGSSTDTQYF
TRBV6-5	.	.	TRBJ1-1	TGTGCCAGCAGTTACTGGCCAGTTGGCACTGAAGCTTTCTTT	CASSYWPVGTEAFF
TRBV5-5	.	TRBD1	TRBJ1-3	TGTGCCAGCAGCTCACAGGGGGACCTCTCTGGAAACACCATATATTTT	CASSSQGDLSGNTIYF
TRBV9	.	.	TRBJ2-7	TGTGCCAGCAGCAGGGGGGATATTAGCTCCTACGAGCAGTACTTC	CASSRGDISSYEQYF
TRBV9	.	.	TRBJ1-1	TGTGCCAGCAGCGCCTCCGACAGAAAAGCTTTCTTT	CASSASDRKAFF
TRBV11-3	.	.	TRBJ2-3	TGTGCCAGCAGCTTAGGCGGGGCGGCAGATACGCAGTATTTT	CASSLGGAADTQYF
TRBV15	once	.	TRBJ1-4	TGTGCCACCAGCAGAGATTCGGAGAATGAAAAACTGTTTTTT	CATSRDSENEKLFF
TRBV19	.	.	TRBJ2-3	TGTGCCAGTAGGAAAGGAGATACGCAGTATTTT	CASRKGDTQYF